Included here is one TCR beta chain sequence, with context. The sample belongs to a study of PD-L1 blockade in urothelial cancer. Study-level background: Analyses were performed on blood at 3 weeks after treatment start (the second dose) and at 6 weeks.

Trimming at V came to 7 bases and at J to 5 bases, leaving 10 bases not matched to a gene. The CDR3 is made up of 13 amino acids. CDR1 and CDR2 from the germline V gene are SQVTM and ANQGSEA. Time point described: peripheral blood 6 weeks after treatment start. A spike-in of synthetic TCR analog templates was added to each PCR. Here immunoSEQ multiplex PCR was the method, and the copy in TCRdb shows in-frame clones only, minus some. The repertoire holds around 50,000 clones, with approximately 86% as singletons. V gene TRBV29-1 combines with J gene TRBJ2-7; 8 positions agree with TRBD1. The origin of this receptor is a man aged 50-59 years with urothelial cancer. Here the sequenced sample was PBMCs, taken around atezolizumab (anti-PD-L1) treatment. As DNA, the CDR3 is TGCAGCGCCGAAGGACAGGGTACGGACGAGCAGTACTTC. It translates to CSAEGQGTDEQYF.